The next 30 T cell receptor beta chains were all read from a single sample in a study of beta chain features in type 1 diabetes (dated by TCRdb to the late 2010s). Libraries were constructed by the immunoSEQ multiplex PCR assay. The entire isolated RNA was reverse transcribed using the High Capacity cDNA Reverse Transcription Kit, and thus expressed TCRB transcripts were sequenced. TCRdb limited this immuneACCESS table to in-frame rearrangements with V and J called. A share of clones is missing; checked studies link under half to unresolved V genes, and the rest is unexplained. This sample lists about 900,000 clones; 17% were detected once. In total, the top ten clones hold 0.02% to 0.025% of the sample. What was sequenced was naive CD4+ T cells from blood. What this sample's cell subset or site label stands for: true naive CD4+ T cells. The source of these receptors is a woman in her late teens or twenties in good health.

This clone has just a few counts. J is TRBJ2-2 and V is TRBV7-2; unclear D gene. The germline CDR1 and CDR2 sequences are SGHTA and FQGNSA. CDR3 size: 14 residues. The V end lost 4 bases, the J end lost 5 bases, and 11 bases lay between the germline ends. This CDR3 reads CASSSTPRTGELFF. DNA for the CDR3: TGTGCCAGCAGCTCCACTCCTAGGACCGGGGAGCTGTTTTTT.

This clone was found a few times. The rearrangement uses TRBV9 and TRBJ2-7, with 12 bases fitting TRBD2. The germline V gene encodes CDR1 SGDLS and CDR2 YYNGEE. The CDR3 consists of 14 residues. Trimming removed 4 bases from V and 2 bases from J; junction bases left unmatched: 1. The DNA of the CDR3 is TGTGCCAGCAGCAGGACTAGCGGGACCTACGAGCAGTACTTC. Translated: CASSRTSGTYEQYF.

The chain combines TRBV7-8 with TRBJ2-1, with D maybe TRBD1 (6 bases). Germline V gives CDR1 SGHVS, CDR2 FQNEAQ. The CDR3 sequence is 15 residues long. Trimming removed 1 base from V and 5 bases from J, with 12 bases in between. For the CDR3, the DNA is TGTGCCAGCAGCTTAGTAAGGACAGTGGACAATGAGCAGTTCTTC. Translation: CASSLVRTVDNEQFF. The variable domain in full, with the rest retrieved from reference TRBV7-8 and TRBJ2-1, is GAGVSQSPRYKVAKRGQDVALRCDPISGHVSLFWYQQALGQGPEFLTYFQNEAQLDKSGLPSDRFFAERPEGSVSTLKIQRTQQEDSAVYLCASSLVRTVDNEQFFGPGTRLTVL.

In its sample, this clone was seen a few times. The V and J genes are TRBV7-9 and TRBJ1-3; tentative D call: TRBD1 (5 bases). CDR1 and CDR2 from the germline V gene are SEHNR and FQNEAQ (reference sequence). V was cut by 5 bases and J by 8 bases, with 13 bases left in between. The CDR3 is 13 amino acids. CDR3 sequence reads: CASSQSQGDTIYF. As DNA, the CDR3 is TGTGCCAGCAGCCAAAGCCAGGGAGACACCATATATTTT.

V gene TRBV10-1 combines with J gene TRBJ1-1; D unclear. V was pared by 5 bases and J by 8 bases, with 15 bases between. The germline CDR1 and CDR2 sequences are WNHNN and SYGVQD (reference sequence). This CDR3 has 13 residues. CDR3 sequence reads: CASSLDHGREAFF. The DNA for the CDR3 is TGCGCCAGCAGTTTAGACCACGGGAGAGAAGCTTTCTTT.

This clone came up a few times. V and J are TRBV28 and TRBJ1-2, with no clear D. The germline CDR1 and CDR2 sequences are MDHEN and SYDVKM. This CDR3 contains 13 residues. V lost 2 bases, J lost 2 bases, and 6 bases lay in between. DNA for the CDR3: TGTGCCAGCAGTTTAGCCAGCAACTATGGCTACACCTTC. This translates into CASSLASNYGYTF.

This clone was seen a few times. Distinct nucleotide sequences in the sample also encode this CDR3. The V gene is TRBV5-1, the J gene TRBJ1-2; the D is unclear. Trimming took off 0 bases at V and 0 bases at J, with 9 bases between the two ends. The CDR3 consists of 15 residues. Germline lookup yields CDR1 SGHRS and CDR2 YFSETQ. For the CDR3, the DNA is TGCGCCAGCAGCTTGGTCCCAGGCGCTAACTATGGCTACACCTTC. Protein: CASSLVPGANYGYTF.

The gene calls are TRBV28 and TRBJ1-5; D is unclear. CDR1 and CDR2 from the germline V gene are MDHEN and SYDVKM. V was shortened by 1 base and J by 3 bases, with 7 bases between the two germline ends. The CDR3 runs to 14 residues. The CDR3 loop reads CASSLFGNNQPQHF. The DNA for the CDR3 is TGTGCCAGCAGTTTATTCGGAAACAATCAGCCCCAGCATTTT.

This clone was recorded a few times. The chain combines TRBV7-8 with TRBJ2-5, with D perhaps given as TRBD1 or TRBD2 (5 bases each). V was pared by 0 bases and J by 3 bases, with 8 bases between. The CDR3 is 14 residues long. Germline CDR1 reads SGHVS; CDR2 reads FQNEAQ. The CDR3 loop reads CASSLAGTEETQYF. CDR3 nucleotides: TGTGCCAGCAGCTTAGCGGGGACCGAAGAGACCCAGTACTTC. The variable domain in full, completed from reference TRBV7-8 and TRBJ2-5, reads GAGVSQSPRYKVAKRGQDVALRCDPISGHVSLFWYQQALGQGPEFLTYFQNEAQLDKSGLPSDRFFAERPEGSVSTLKIQRTQQEDSAVYLCASSLAGTEETQYFGPGTRLLVL.

This chain uses TRBV10-3 with TRBJ2-7, with TRBD1 as a possible D gene (6 bases). The CDR3 runs 13 residues. The V end was cut by 10 bases, the J end by 3 bases, with 16 bases between. Per the germline V gene, CDR1 is ENHRY and CDR2 is SYGVKD. The CDR3 here is CASDPRGNYEQYF. CDR3 coding DNA: TGTGCCAGCGACCCCAGGGGAAACTACGAGCAGTACTTC.

This clone was observed a handful of times. The V call is TRBV19, the J call TRBJ2-6, with unresolved D. The germline V gene encodes CDR1 LNHDA and CDR2 SQIVND (reference sequence). V was trimmed by 3 bases and J by 0 bases, leaving 9 bases between them. The length of the CDR3 is 16 residues. CDR3 coding DNA: TGTGCCAGTAGTATGTCTCCGGACTCTGGGGCCAACGTCCTGACTTTC. Translated: CASSMSPDSGANVLTF.

The chain couples TRBV16 to TRBJ2-1; no reliable D call. Germline assignment: CDR1 KGHSY and CDR2 FQNENV. Trimming left V 1 base short and J 9 bases short, with 19 bases between. This CDR3 contains 16 residues. The CDR3 sequence: CASSQLPATGLGEQFF. Written as DNA, the CDR3 is TGTGCCAGCAGCCAATTGCCAGCCACGGGCCTGGGTGAGCAGTTCTTC.

This chain links TRBV18 with TRBJ1-4, with D unresolved. This CDR3 spans 14 amino acids. The V end lost 3 bases, the J end lost 8 bases, and 13 bases lay between the germline ends. Per germline, CDR1 KGHSH and CDR2 LQKENI. CDR3 bases: TGTGCCAGCTCACCTCTACGACCGGCGGAAAAACTGTTTTTT. Translated: CASSPLRPAEKLFF.

This clone was counted only a few times. The chain links TRBV11-2 to TRBJ2-7, with D uncertain. The V gene's germline CDR1 is SGHAT and CDR2 FQNNGV. The CDR3 totals 18 residues. V lost 4 bases, J lost 4 bases, and 26 bases lay in between. CDR3 region: CASSSANLPRSAEYEQYF. The DNA of the CDR3 is TGTGCCAGCAGCTCAGCAAACCTTCCTCGGTCGGCGGAATACGAGCAGTACTTC.

This sequence joins TRBV28 and TRBJ2-1; D may match TRBD1 or TRBD2 (5 bases each). Trimming took 2 bases from V and 7 from J, leaving 18 bases between them. There are 16 residues in the CDR3. Germline loops: CDR1 MDHEN, CDR2 SYDVKM. The CDR3 sequence: CASSLRPGAQMNEQFF. The CDR3 bases are TGTGCCAGCAGTTTACGTCCCGGGGCACAGATGAATGAGCAGTTCTTC.

Here the CDR3 DNA reads TGTGCCATCAGTGGATTGCGGGAGGGCCGCACAGATACGCAGTATTTT. Its translation is CAISGLREGRTDTQYF. J is TRBJ2-3 and V is TRBV10-3, with 9 nucleotides matching TRBD2. From germline, CDR1 is ENHRY and CDR2 SYGVKD. The CDR3 contains 16 residues. With V trimmed by 4 bases and J by 1 base, 6 bases remained unmatched.

The rearrangement links TRBV5-4 to TRBJ2-3; D not resolved. CDR3 length equals 16 residues. V shed 5 bases and J shed 3 bases, with 19 bases lying between them. CDR1 and CDR2 from the germline V gene are SGHNT and YYREEE (reference sequence). The CDR3 region is CASSNPFGEGTDTQYF. CDR3 bases: TGTGCCAGCAGTAATCCTTTTGGCGAAGGTACAGATACGCAGTATTTT.

This clone has more than one count but fewer than ten. This chain joins TRBV27 and TRBJ2-5, with D maybe TRBD1 (6 bases). This CDR3 spans 13 amino acids. V was pared by 1 base and J by 3 bases, with 6 bases between. Germline V lookup: CDR1 MNHEY, CDR2 SMNVEV (reference sequence). CDR3 residues: CASSLYREETQYF. The CDR3 bases are TGTGCCAGCAGTTTATACAGGGAAGAGACCCAGTACTTC.

This rearrangement joins TRBV7-6 to TRBJ1-5; D is unclear. V lost 5 bases and J 1 base, leaving 9 bases between the germline ends. The CDR3 is made up of 14 amino acids. CDR1 SGHVS and CDR2 FNYEAQ come from the germline V gene. CDR3 bases: TGTGCCAGCAGCCCCGGACGGAGCAATCAGCCCCAGCATTTT. Protein: CASSPGRSNQPQHF.

This clone has a handful of counts. The chain links TRBV6-6 to TRBJ1-1; D might be TRBD1 (5 bases). Germline assignment: CDR1 MNHNY and CDR2 SVGAGI (reference sequence). CDR3 size: 13 residues. Trimming left V 2 bases short and J 3 bases short, with 7 bases between. The DNA of the CDR3 is TGTGCCAGCAGTTACGGGACTGACACTGAAGCTTTCTTT. It translates to CASSYGTDTEAFF.

This chain connects TRBV6-1 to TRBJ2-3; 7 nucleotides line up with TRBD2. The CDR3 spans 15 residues. Per the germline V gene, CDR1 is MNHNS and CDR2 is SASEGT. Unmatched junction bases numbered 8, after V lost 4 bases and J lost 4 bases. The DNA for the CDR3 is TGTGCCAGCAGTGGTGCGGGAGTTCGGGCAGATACGCAGTATTTT. It specifies CASSGAGVRADTQYF.

The chain has TRBV9 and TRBJ2-5; D unclear. Gene TRBJ2-7 matches the end of the DNA better, so the J call may be wrong. The CDR3 loop spans 14 amino acids. Germline V gene lookup returns CDR1 SGDLS and CDR2 YYNGEE. The CDR3 bases are TGTGCCAGCAGCGTAGGTGGCAACTCCTACGAGCAGTACTTC. Amino acid sequence: CASSVGGNSYEQYF.

In this sample, this clone turned up a few times. The chain couples TRBV2 to TRBJ1-2; possibly TRBD1 for D (5 bases). The CDR3 covers 15 residues. Germline V gene sequence: CDR1 SNHLY, CDR2 FYNNEI. V was pared by 6 bases and J by 0 bases, with 14 bases between. CDR3 DNA: TGTGCCAGCAGGAGGGGAGCCCCCGCTAACTATGGCTACACCTTC. This encodes CASRRGAPANYGYTF.

This chain uses TRBV5-6 with TRBJ1-5; D is ambiguous. The V end was cut by 1 base, the J end by 0 bases, with 8 bases between. Germline CDR1 and CDR2: SGHDT and YYEEEE. The CDR3 is 15 amino acids. In DNA, the CDR3 is TGTGCCAGCAGCTTGCGCCCCACTAGCAATCAGCCCCAGCATTTT. It translates to CASSLRPTSNQPQHF.

The J gene is TRBJ2-2, the V gene TRBV2; perhaps TRBD2 as D (6 bases). Trimming took off 4 bases at V and 5 bases at J, with 14 bases between the two ends. The CDR3 covers 15 residues. CDR1 is SNHLY, CDR2 FYNNEI, per germline. CDR3 DNA: TGTGCCAGCAGTGTGACGGGAGCAGGGACCGGGGAGCTGTTTTTT. This codes for CASSVTGAGTGELFF. Using reference TRBV2 and TRBJ2-2 for the parts outside the CDR3, the full variable domain is EPEVTQTPSHQVTQMGQEVILRCVPISNHLYFYWYRQILGQKVEFLVSFYNNEISEKSEIFDDQFSVERPDGSNFTLKIRSTKLEDSAMYFCASSVTGAGTGELFFGEGSRLTVL.

The chain couples TRBV19 to TRBJ1-1; D possibly corresponds to TRBD1 (5 bases). The CDR3 runs to 12 residues. V gave up 3 bases and J gave up 10 bases, with 12 bases separating them. CDR1 is LNHDA, CDR2 SQIVND, per germline (reference sequence). DNA for the CDR3: TGTGCCAGTAGTATTAGGGGCAGAAGAGCTTTCTTT. It encodes CASSIRGRRAFF.

This clone turned up a few times. The rearrangement joins TRBV25-1 to TRBJ2-3; no clear D. V was trimmed by 4 bases and J by 8 bases, leaving 7 bases between them. CDR1 MGHDK and CDR2 SYGVNS come from the germline V gene. The CDR3 runs to 11 residues. The CDR3 loop is CASSGLATQYF. The CDR3, as DNA: TGTGCCAGCAGTGGGCTGGCTACGCAGTATTTT.

The gene calls are TRBV7-9 and TRBJ1-5, with D perhaps matching TRBD1 (5 bases). The CDR3 contains 13 residues. Trimming cost V 4 bases and J 6 bases, with 10 bases left between them. CDR1 and CDR2 (germline): SEHNR, FQNEAQ (reference sequence). The CDR3 DNA follows: TGTGCCAGCAGCTCGCAGGGCCTTCAGCCCCAGCATTTT. Residues: CASSSQGLQPQHF.

This clone was observed a handful of times. J is TRBJ2-7 and V is TRBV5-1; D is tentatively TRBD1 or TRBD2 (5 bases each). V was trimmed by 4 bases and J by 0 bases, leaving 11 bases between them. Germline CDR1 SGHRS, CDR2 YFSETQ. The CDR3 is 14 residues long. CDR3 in DNA: TGCGCCAGCAGCCGGGACGGAAACTCCTACGAGCAGTACTTC. This gives the protein CASSRDGNSYEQYF.

The chain is built from TRBV15 and TRBJ1-2, with D possibly being TRBD1 (5 bases). The length of the CDR3 is 15 residues. Trimming left V 1 base short and J 1 base short, with 10 bases between. Germline assignment: CDR1 LNHNV and CDR2 YYDKDF (reference sequence). The chain's CDR3 is CATSRGDSRNYGYTF. In DNA form, the CDR3 reads TGTGCCACCAGCAGAGGCGACAGCCGTAACTATGGCTACACCTTC. Combining the CDR3 with reference TRBV15 and TRBJ1-2 gives the whole variable domain DAMVIQNPRYQVTQFGKPVTLSCSQTLNHNVMYWYQQKSSQAPKLLFHYYDKDFNNEADTPDNFQSRRPNTSFCFLDIRSPGLGDTAMYLCATSRGDSRNYGYTFGSGTRLTVV.